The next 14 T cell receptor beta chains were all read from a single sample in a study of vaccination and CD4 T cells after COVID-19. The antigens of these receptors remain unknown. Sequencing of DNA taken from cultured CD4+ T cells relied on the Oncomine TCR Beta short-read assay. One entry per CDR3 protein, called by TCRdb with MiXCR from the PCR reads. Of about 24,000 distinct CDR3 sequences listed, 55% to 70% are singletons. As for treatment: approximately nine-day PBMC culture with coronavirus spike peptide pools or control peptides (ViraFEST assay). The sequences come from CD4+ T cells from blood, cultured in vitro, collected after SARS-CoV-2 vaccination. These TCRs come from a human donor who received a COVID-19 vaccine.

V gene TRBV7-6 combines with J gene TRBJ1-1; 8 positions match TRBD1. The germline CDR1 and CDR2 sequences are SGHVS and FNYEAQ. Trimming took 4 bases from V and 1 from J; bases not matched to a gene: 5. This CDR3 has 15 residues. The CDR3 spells CASSSRQGTNTEAFF. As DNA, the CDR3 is TGTGCCAGCAGCTCCAGACAGGGGACGAACACTGAAGCTTTCTTT.

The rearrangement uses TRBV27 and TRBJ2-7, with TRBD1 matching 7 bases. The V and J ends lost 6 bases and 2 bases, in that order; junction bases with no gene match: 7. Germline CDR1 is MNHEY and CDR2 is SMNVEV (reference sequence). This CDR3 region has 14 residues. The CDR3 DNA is TGTGCCAGCAGCAAACAGGGGCGGACCTACGAGCAGTACTTC. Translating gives CASSKQGRTYEQYF.

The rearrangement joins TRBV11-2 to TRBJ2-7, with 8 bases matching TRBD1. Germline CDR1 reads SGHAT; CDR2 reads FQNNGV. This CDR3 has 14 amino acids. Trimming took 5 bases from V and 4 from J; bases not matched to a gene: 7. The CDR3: CASSPRDRSYEQYF. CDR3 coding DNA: TGTGCCAGCAGCCCTCGGGACAGGAGTTACGAGCAGTACTTC.

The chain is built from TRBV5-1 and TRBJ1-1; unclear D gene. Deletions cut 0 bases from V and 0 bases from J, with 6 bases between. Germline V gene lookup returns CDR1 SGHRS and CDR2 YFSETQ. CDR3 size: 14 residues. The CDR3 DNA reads TGCGCCAGCAGCTTGGGGGTTATGAACACTGAAGCTTTCTTT. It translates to CASSLGVMNTEAFF. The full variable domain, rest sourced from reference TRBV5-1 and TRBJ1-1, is KAGVTQTPRYLIKTRGQQVTLSCSPISGHRSVSWYQQTPGQGLQFLFEYFSETQRNKGNFPGRFSGRQFSNSRSEMNVSTLELGDSALYLCASSLGVMNTEAFFGQGTRLTVV.

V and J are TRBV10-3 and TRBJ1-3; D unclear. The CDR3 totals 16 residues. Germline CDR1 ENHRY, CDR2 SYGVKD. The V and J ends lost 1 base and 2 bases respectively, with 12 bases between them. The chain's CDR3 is CAISELFREAGNTIYF. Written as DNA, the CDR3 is TGTGCCATCAGTGAGTTATTCAGAGAGGCTGGAAACACCATATATTTT.

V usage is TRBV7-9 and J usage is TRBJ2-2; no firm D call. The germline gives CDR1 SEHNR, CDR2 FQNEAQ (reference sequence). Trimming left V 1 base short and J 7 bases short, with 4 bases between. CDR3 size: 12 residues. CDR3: CASSLENGELFF. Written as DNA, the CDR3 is TGTGCCAGCAGCTTAGAAAACGGGGAGCTGTTTTTT.

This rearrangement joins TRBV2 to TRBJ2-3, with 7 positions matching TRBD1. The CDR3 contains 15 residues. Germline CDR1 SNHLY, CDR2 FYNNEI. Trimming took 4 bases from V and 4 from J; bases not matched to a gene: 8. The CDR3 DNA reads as TGTGCCAGCAGTGGGCAGGGGGTATCGTCAGATACGCAGTATTTT. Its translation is CASSGQGVSSDTQYF.

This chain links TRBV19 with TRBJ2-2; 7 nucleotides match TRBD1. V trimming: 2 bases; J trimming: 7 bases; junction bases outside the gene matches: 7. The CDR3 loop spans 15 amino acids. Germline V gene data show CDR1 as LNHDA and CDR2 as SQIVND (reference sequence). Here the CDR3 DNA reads TGTGCCAGTAGTATACAGGGGGAATTTGGCGGGGAGCTGTTTTTT. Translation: CASSIQGEFGGELFF. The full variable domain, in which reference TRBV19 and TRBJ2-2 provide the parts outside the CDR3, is DGGITQSPKYLFRKEGQNVTLSCEQNLNHDAMYWYRQDPGQGLRLIYYSQIVNDFQKGDIAEGYSVSREKKESFPLTVTSAQKNPTAFYLCASSIQGEFGGELFFGEGSRLTVL.

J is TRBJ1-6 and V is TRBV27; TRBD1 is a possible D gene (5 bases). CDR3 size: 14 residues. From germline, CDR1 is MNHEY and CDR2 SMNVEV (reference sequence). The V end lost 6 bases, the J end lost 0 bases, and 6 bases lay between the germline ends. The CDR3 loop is CASSQGSYNSPLHF. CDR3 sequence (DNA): TGTGCCAGCAGCCAGGGCTCCTATAATTCACCCCTCCACTTT.

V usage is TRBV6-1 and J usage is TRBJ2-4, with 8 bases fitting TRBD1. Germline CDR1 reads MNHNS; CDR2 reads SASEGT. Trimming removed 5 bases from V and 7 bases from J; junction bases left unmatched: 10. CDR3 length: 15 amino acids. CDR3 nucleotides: TGTGCCAGCAGTCTTAGGACAGGGATATCGAACATTCAGTACTTC. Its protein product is CASSLRTGISNIQYF.

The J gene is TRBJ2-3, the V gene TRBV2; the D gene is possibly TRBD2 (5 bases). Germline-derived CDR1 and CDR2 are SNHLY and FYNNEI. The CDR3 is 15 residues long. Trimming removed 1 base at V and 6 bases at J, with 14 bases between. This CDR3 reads CASSEGRLSRDTQYF. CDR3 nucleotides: TGTGCCAGCAGTGAAGGTCGACTAAGCAGGGATACGCAGTATTTT.

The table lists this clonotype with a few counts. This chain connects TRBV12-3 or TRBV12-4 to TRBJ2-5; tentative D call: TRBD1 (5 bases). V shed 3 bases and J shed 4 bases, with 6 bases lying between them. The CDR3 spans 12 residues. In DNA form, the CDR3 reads TGTGCCAGCAGTTTTAGGGGAGAGACCCAGTACTTC. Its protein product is CASSFRGETQYF.

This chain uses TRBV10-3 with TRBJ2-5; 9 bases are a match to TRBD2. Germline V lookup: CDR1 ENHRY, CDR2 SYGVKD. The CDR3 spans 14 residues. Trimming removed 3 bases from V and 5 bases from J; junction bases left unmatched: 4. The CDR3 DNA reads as TGTGCCATCAGTGAAACTAGCGGGTATGAGACCCAGTACTTC. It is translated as CAISETSGYETQYF.

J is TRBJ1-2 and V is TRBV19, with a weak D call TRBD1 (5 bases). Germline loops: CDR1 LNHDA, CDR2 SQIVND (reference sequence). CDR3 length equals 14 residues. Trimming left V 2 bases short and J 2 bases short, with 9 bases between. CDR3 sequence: CASSIQGANYGYTF. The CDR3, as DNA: TGTGCCAGTAGTATACAGGGAGCGAACTATGGCTACACCTTC.